The T cell receptor beta chain under discussion was sequenced for a study of blood T cells in healthy people across ages. For the second PCR, which ran for about 7 to 11 cycles, a sample-barcoded 5' primer and a J-beta primer mix were used. MiXCR was run by TCRdb on the 5' RACE reads, yielding one entry per CDR3 protein. The sample consists of about 1,600,000 distinct CDR3 sequences, 35% to 45% of them appearing once. This receptor was obtained from a woman under 30 in good health. Sequencing input: blood.

The CDR3 is CASSQLDVLAYGEQFF. The CDR3 DNA sequence: TGCGCCAGCAGCCAATTGGACGTACTAGCCTATGGGGAGCAGTTCTTC. J is TRBJ2-1 and V is TRBV4-1; possible D gene TRBD2, 6 bases. The ends were cut back, 2 bases at V and 10 bases at J, with 21 bases in the middle. There are 16 residues in the CDR3. The germline CDR1 and CDR2 sequences are MGHRA and YSYEKL.